This T cell receptor (beta chain) was obtained from a study of blood T cell repertoires in COVID-19 (dated by TCRdb to 2020 to 2021). The study in broad terms: Samples from collaborators originated in the United States, Italy and Spain and spanned both the acute and convalescent phases of COVID-19. The material from the prospective study consisted of cDNA or gDNA derived from T cells, B-cell-depleted T cells, or PBMCs. Deeply sampled blood TCRbeta repertoires from subjects exposed to, actively infected with, or recovered from COVID-19 were included in the dataset. The repertoires were released in a freely available public database intended as a resource for research on the immune response to SARS-CoV-2. The samples were drawn from the first 160 participants of the ongoing ImmuneRACE study and from 1,254 subjects provided by 6 global collaborators. Nearly every sample came with metadata listing a de-identified subject ID, COVID-19 status, age in years and sex. Where available, HLA class I and class II types were obtained from metadata supplied by the sample provider rather than from assay-based typing. Findings and caveats that apply to the study as a whole: The amount of clinical and demographic metadata varied by source and participant and was provided uncurated.

Each collaborating institution followed its own protocols to collect whole blood in K2EDTA tubes. For TCRbeta analysis, collaborator samples were shipped as frozen whole blood, as isolated PBMCs, or as DNA extracted from either sample type. The immunoSEQ Assay, a bias-controlled multiplex PCR, was used to amplify TCRbeta CDR3 regions from genomic DNA. As for the authors' bioinformatics: Nucleated cell counts per sample were estimated from amplification of reference gene primers within the assay. Sequence reads were collapsed and filtered to measure the absolute abundance of every unique TCRbeta CDR3 rearrangement. Productive Simpson clonality was computed per sample as the square root of Simpson's diversity index over productive rearrangements. The clones in this table, taken by TCRdb from immuneACCESS, are in-frame only. Not every clone is retained; where verified, under half of the shortfall comes from an unresolved V gene, and the cause of the rest is unknown. The DNA gave D and trimming, while V, J and clone size come from that table. Across this sample there are 250,000 or so clones, with 75% to 90% seen only once. In total, the top ten clones hold roughly 1.8% of the sample.

Concerning this clone itself: The antigen it binds to is not known. Base quality data are lacking; no much larger clone is found one base away.

Sequences were obtained from peripheral blood. This TCR was sampled from a man aged 30-40 years with active or convalescent COVID-19.

The CDR3 protein sequence reads: CASWDRGGGNTIYF. The DNA sequence reads TGTGCCAGTTGGGACAGGGGCGGTGGAAACACCATATATTTT. Rearrangement joined TRBV2 to TRBJ1-3; TRBD1 matches 10 bases in the middle. The junction shows trimming of 9 bases on V and 3 bases on J, and the gene matches do not reach 5 bases of it. The CDR1 and CDR2 encoded by the germline V gene are SNHLY and FYNNEI. The CDR3 goes from the cysteine to the phenylalanine over 14 residues. Only the CDR3 DNA is retained, 42 bases long and in frame from the first base.